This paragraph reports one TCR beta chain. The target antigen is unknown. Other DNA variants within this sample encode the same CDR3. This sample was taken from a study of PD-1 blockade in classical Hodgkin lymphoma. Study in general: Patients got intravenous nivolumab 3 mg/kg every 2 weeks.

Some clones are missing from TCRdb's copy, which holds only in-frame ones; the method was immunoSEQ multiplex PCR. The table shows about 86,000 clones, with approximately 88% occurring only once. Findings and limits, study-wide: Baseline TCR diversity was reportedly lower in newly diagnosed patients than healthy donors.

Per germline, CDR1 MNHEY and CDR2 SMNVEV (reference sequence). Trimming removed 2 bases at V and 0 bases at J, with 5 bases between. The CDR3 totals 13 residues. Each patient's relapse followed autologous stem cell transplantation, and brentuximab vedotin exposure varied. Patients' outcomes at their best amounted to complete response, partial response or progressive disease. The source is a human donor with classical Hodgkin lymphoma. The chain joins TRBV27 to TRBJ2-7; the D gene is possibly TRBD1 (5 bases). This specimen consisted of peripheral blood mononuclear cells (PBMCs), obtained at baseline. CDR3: CASSLGASYEQYF. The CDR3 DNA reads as TGTGCCAGCAGTTTAGGGGCCTCCTACGAGCAGTACTTC.